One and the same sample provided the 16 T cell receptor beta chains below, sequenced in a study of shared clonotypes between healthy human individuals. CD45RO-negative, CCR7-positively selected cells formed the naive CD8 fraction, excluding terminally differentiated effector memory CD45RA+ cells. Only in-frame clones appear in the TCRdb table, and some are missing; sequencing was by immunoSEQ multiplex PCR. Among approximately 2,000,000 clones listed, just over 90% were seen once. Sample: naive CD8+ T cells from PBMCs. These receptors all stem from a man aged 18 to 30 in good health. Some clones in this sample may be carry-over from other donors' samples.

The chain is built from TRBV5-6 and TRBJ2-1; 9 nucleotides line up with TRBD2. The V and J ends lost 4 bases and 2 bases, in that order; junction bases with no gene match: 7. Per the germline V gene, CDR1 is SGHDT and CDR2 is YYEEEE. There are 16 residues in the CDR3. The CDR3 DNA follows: TGTGCCAGCAGCACCACCGGGACTAGCCCCTACAATGAGCAGTTCTTC. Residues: CASSTTGTSPYNEQFF.

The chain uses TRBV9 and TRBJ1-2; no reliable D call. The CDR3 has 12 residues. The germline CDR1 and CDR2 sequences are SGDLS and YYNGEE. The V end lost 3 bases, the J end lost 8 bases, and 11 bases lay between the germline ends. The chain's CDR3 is CASSATMDGYTF. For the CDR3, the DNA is TGTGCCAGCAGCGCAACCATGGACGGCTACACCTTC. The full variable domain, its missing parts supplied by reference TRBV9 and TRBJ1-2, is DSGVTQTPKHLITATGQRVTLRCSPRSGDLSVYWYQQSLDQGLQFLIQYYNGEERAKGNILERFSAQQFPDLHSELNLSSLELGDSALYFCASSATMDGYTFGSGTRLTVV.

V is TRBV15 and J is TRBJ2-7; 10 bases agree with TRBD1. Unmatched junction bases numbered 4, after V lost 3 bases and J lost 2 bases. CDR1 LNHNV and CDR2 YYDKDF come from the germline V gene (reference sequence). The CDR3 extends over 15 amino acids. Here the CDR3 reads CATSSRDRGPYEQYF. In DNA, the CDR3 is TGTGCCACCAGCAGCCGGGACAGGGGTCCCTACGAGCAGTACTTC.

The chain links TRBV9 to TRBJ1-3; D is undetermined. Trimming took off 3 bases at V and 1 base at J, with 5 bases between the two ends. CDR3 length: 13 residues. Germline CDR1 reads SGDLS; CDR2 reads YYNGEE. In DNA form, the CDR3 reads TGTGCCAGCAGCGAGGTTTCTGGAAACACCATATATTTT. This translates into CASSEVSGNTIYF.

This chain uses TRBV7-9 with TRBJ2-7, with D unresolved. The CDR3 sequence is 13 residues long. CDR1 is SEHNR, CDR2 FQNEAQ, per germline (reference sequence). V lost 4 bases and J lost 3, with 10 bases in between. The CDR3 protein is CASSSGVFYEQYF. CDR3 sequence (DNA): TGTGCCAGCAGCTCAGGCGTGTTCTACGAGCAGTACTTC.

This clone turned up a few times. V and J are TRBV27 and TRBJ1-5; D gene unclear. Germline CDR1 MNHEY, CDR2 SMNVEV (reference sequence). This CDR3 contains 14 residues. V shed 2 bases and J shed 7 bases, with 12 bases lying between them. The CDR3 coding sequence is TGTGCCAGCAGTTTAGTAGGCCACCAGCAGCCCCAGCATTTT. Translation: CASSLVGHQQPQHF.

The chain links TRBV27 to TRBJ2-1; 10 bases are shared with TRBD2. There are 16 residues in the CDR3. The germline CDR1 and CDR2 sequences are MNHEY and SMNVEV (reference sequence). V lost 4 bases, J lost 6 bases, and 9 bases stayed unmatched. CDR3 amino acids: CASSSRRGLAFNEQFF. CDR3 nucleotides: TGTGCCAGCAGTTCCCGCCGGGGACTAGCGTTCAATGAGCAGTTCTTC.

The CDR3 nucleotides read TGTGCCAGCAGCTCCCAGGTAGCGGGAGGCACAGATACGCAGTATTTT. It yields the protein CASSSQVAGGTDTQYF. The chain combines TRBV7-8 with TRBJ2-3; 9 positions agree with TRBD2. Germline V gene lookup returns CDR1 SGHVS and CDR2 FQNEAQ. This CDR3 spans 16 amino acids. V lost 4 bases to trimming and J lost 1 base; unmatched junction nucleotides: 6.

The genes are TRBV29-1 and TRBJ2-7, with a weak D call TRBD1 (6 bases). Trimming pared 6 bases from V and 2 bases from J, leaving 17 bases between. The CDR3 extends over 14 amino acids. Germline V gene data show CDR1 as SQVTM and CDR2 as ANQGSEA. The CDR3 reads CSVEWDTPAYEQYF. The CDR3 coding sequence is TGCAGCGTAGAATGGGACACTCCCGCCTACGAGCAGTACTTC.

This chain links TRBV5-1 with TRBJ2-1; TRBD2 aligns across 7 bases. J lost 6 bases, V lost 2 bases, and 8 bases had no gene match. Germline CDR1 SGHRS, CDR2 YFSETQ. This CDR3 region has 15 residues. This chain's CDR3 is CASSFGEGRGNEQFF. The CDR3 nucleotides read TGCGCCAGCAGCTTTGGGGAGGGCCGGGGCAATGAGCAGTTCTTC. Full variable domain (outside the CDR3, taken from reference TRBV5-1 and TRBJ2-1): KAGVTQTPRYLIKTRGQQVTLSCSPISGHRSVSWYQQTPGQGLQFLFEYFSETQRNKGNFPGRFSGRQFSNSRSEMNVSTLELGDSALYLCASSFGEGRGNEQFFGPGTRLTVL.

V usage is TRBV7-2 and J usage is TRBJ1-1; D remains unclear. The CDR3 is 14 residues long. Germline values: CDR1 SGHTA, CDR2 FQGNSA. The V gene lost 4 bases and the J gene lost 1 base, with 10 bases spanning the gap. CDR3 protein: CASSSQYRNTEAFF. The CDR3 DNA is TGTGCCAGCAGCTCCCAGTACAGGAACACTGAAGCTTTCTTT.

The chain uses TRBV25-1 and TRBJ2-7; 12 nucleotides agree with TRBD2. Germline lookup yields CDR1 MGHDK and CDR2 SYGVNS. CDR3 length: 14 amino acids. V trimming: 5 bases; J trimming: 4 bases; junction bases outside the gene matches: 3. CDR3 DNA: TGTGCCAGCAGTCCAGGACTAGCGGGATACGAGCAGTACTTC. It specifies CASSPGLAGYEQYF.

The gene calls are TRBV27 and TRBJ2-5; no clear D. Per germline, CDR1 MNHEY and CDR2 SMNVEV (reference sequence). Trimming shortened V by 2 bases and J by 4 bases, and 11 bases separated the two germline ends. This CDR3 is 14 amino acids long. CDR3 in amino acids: CASSLTTRSETQYF. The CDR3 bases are TGTGCCAGCAGTTTAACCACCCGTTCAGAGACCCAGTACTTC.

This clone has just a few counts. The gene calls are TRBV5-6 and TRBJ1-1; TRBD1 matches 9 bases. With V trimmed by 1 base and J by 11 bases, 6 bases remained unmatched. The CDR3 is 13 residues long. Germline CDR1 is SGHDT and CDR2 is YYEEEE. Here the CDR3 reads CASSLSQGAGAFF. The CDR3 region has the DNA TGTGCCAGCAGCTTGTCACAGGGGGCAGGGGCTTTCTTT.

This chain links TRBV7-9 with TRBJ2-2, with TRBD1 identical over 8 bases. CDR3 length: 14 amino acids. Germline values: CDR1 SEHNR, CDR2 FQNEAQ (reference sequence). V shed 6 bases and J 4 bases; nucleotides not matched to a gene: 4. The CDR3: CASSTTGGTGELFF. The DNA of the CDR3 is TGTGCCAGCAGTACAACAGGGGGCACCGGGGAGCTGTTTTTT.

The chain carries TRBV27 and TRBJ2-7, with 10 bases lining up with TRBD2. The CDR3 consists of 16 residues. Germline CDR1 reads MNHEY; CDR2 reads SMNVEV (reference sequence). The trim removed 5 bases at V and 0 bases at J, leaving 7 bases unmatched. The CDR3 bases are TGTGCCAGCAGTCCCTCTAGCGGGGGAATCTCCTACGAGCAGTACTTC. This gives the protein CASSPSSGGISYEQYF.